This T cell receptor (beta chain) originates from a study of technical replicates of blood from several donors. The repertoire was sequenced with immunoSEQ multiplex PCR; TCRdb's copy has only in-frame clones and lacks some. The table has some 66,000 clones, roughly 98% seen once. J was trimmed by 1 base and V by 5 bases; bases with no gene match: 11. In germline, CDR1 is MDHEN, CDR2 SYDVKM. The CDR3 has 16 amino acids. The sequenced material came from T cells isolated from PBMCs. The sequence came from a human donor in good health. This chain links TRBV28 with TRBJ2-7; 7 bases fit TRBD1. The CDR3 DNA reads as TGTGCCAGCAGTGCCTTTCGGGACAGATATTCCTACGAGCAGTACTTC. It is translated as CASSAFRDRYSYEQYF. Variable domain in full (rest from reference TRBV28 and TRBJ2-7): DVKVTQSSRYLVKRTGEKVFLECVQDMDHENMFWYRQDPGLGLRLIYFSYDVKMKEKGDIPEGYSVSREKKERFSLILESASTNQTSMYLCASSAFRDRYSYEQYFGPGTRLTVT.